This TCR beta chain originates from a study of PD-L1 blockade in urothelial cancer. About the research overall: When blood samples were assessed, the median T cell count was 141,255. Notes on the study in general: Better survival was predicted when blood TCR clonality before treatment fell below the median.

This CDR3 spans 18 amino acids. The germline V gene has CDR1 SNHLY and CDR2 FYNNEI. V lost 6 bases and J 0 bases, leaving 21 bases between the germline ends. This clone was found once. Its antigen remains unknown. Regarding time point: peripheral blood 6 weeks after treatment start. In each PCR, synthetic TCR analog templates were spiked in. Assay used: immunoSEQ multiplex PCR; TCRdb lists only in-frame clones, some missing. The sample includes roughly 120,000 clones, approximately 90% of them seen just once. The specimen was PBMCs, collected around atezolizumab (anti-PD-L1) treatment. This sequence was found in a man in his sixties with urothelial cancer. The chain employs TRBV2 and TRBJ1-5; D may be TRBD1 (6 bases). CDR3 nucleotides: TGTGCCAGCAGCTATCGAAGACAGGAAGGAAATAGCAATCAGCCCCAGCATTTT. Encoded protein: CASSYRRQEGNSNQPQHF.